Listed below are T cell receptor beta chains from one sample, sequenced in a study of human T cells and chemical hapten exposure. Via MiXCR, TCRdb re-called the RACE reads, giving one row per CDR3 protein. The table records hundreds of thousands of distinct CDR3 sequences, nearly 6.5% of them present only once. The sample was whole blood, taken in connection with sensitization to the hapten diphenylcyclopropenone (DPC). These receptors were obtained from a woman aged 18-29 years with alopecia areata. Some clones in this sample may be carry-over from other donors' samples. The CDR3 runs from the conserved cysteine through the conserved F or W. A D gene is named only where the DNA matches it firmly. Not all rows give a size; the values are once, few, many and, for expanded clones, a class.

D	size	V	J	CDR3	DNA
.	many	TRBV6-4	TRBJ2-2	CASSAGATGELFF	TGTGCCAGCAGTGCGGGGGCAACCGGGGAGCTGTTTTTT
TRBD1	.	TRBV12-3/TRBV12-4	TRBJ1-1	CASSLRTGPMNTEAFF	TGTGCCAGCAGTTTACGGACAGGGCCAATGAACACTGAAGCTTTCTTT
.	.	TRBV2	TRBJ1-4	CASSASTGPNEKLFF	TGTGCCAGCAGCGCTTCGACAGGACCTAATGAAAAACTGTTTTTT
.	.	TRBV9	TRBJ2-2	CASSVATGNTGELFF	TGTGCCAGCAGCGTAGCGACAGGGAACACCGGGGAGCTGTTTTTT
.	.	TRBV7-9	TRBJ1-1	CASSLVGGSTEAFF	TGTGCCAGCAGCTTAGTGGGAGGAAGCACTGAAGCTTTCTTT
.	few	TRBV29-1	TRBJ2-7	CSVWSQRGEQYF	TGCAGCGTTTGGTCGCAGAGGGGCGAGCAGTACTTC
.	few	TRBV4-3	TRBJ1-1	CASSRELSTEAFF	TGCGCCAGCAGCCGGGAGCTTAGCACTGAAGCTTTCTTT
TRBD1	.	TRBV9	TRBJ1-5	CASSPGTGGNNQPQHF	TGTGCCAGCAGCCCTGGGACAGGGGGAAACAATCAGCCCCAGCATTTT
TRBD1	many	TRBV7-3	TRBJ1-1	CASSPSPGTGEIEAFF	TGTGCCAGCAGCCCAAGTCCCGGGACAGGGGAGATTGAAGCTTTCTTT
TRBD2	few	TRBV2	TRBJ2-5	CASSEALAGRQETQYF	TGTGCCAGCAGTGAAGCGCTAGCCGGGAGGCAAGAGACCCAGTACTTC
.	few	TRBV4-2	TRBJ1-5	CASSQDLRYRDLNQPQHF	TGTGCCAGCAGCCAAGATCTTAGGTACAGGGACTTGAATCAGCCCCAGCATTTT
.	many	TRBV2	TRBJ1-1	CASSVQGGAFF	TGTGCCAGCAGTGTTCAAGGCGGGGCTTTCTTT
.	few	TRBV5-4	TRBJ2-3	CASSSSLSTDTQYF	TGTGCCAGCAGTTCTTCCCTAAGCACAGATACGCAGTATTTT
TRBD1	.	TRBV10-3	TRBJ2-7	CAIRTGGDEQYF	TGTGCCATCAGGACAGGGGGAGACGAGCAGTACTTC
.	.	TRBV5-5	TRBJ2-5	CASRQTTDQETQYF	TGTGCCAGCAGGCAGACGACGGACCAAGAGACCCAGTACTTC
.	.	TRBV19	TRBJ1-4	CASSTGRTRGEKLFF	TGTGCCAGTAGTACTGGACGTACCCGGGGTGAAAAACTGTTTTTT
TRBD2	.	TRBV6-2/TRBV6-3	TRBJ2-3	CASSHTSGGARTDTQYF	TGTGCCAGCAGCCATACTAGCGGGGGGGCCCGCACAGATACGCAGTATTTT
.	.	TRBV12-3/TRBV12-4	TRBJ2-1	CASGERDPMFF	TGTGCCAGCGGAGAACGCGACCCCATGTTCTTC
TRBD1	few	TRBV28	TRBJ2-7	CASRSTGGGSYEQYF	TGTGCCAGCAGGTCAACAGGGGGCGGGTCCTACGAGCAGTACTTC
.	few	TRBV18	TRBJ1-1	CASSDGYRAFF	TGTGCCAGCTCGGACGGCTATAGAGCTTTCTTT
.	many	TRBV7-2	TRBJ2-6	CASSTGPGRAGGANVLTF	TGTGCCAGCAGCACGGGCCCAGGCAGGGCGGGTGGGGCCAACGTCCTGACTTTC
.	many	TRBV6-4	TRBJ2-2	CASSDGSTGELFF	TGTGCCAGCAGTGACGGCAGCACCGGGGAGCTGTTTTTT
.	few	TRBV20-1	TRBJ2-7	CSASWVSYEQYF	TGCAGTGCTAGTTGGGTATCCTACGAGCAGTACTTC
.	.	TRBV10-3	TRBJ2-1	CAISTGYEQFF	TGTGCCATCAGTACAGGGTATGAGCAGTTCTTC
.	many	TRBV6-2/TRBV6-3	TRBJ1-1	CASSFQAETEAFF	TGTGCCAGCAGTTTTCAGGCCGAAACTGAAGCTTTCTTT
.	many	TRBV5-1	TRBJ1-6	CASRGDHYNSPLHF	TGCGCCAGCAGAGGCGATCACTATAATTCACCCCTCCACTTT
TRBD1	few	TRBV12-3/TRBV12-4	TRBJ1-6	CASSDRARNSPLHF	TGTGCCAGCAGTGACAGGGCAAGGAATTCACCCCTCCACTTT
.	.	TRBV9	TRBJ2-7	CASSQTRQSEQYF	TGTGCCAGCAGCCAGACCAGACAGTCCGAGCAGTACTTC
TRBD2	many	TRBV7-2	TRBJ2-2	CASSLSRTSGGWTGELFF	TGTGCCAGCAGTCTCTCAAGGACTAGCGGGGGTTGGACCGGGGAGCTGTTTTTT
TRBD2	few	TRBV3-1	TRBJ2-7	CASSAEIRLADLYEQYF	TGTGCCAGCAGCGCCGAAATTCGACTAGCAGACCTCTACGAGCAGTACTTC
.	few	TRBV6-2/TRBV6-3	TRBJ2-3	CASRRAGRFTDTQYF	TGTGCCAGCAGGCGAGCAGGGAGGTTCACAGATACGCAGTATTTT
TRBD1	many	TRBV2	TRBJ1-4	CAINRGGNEKLFF	TGTGCCATCAACAGGGGGGGTAATGAAAAACTGTTTTTT
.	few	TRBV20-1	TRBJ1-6	CSAHSRGGDNSPLHF	TGCAGTGCTCACTCTCGCGGGGGCGATAATTCACCCCTCCACTTT
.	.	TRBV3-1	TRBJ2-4	CASSPKTGAKNIQYF	TGTGCCAGCAGCCCGAAGACAGGAGCCAAAAACATTCAGTACTTC